The T cell receptor beta chain described here comes from a study of T cell responses to AZD1222 COVID-19 vaccine. This clone was seen only once. Assay: immunoSEQ multiplex PCR; the TCRdb copy retains only in-frame clones and omits some. The data show nearly 100,000 clones, around nine tenths seen once. The germline V gene has CDR1 MNHNY and CDR2 SVGAGI (reference sequence). Between the trimmed V and J ends, which lost 0 bases and 7 bases, there was a span of 12 bases. This CDR3 comprises 15 residues. The clonotype comes from an adult in good health. The material sequenced was peripheral blood, taken on day 0 of AZD1222 vaccination. The chain is built from TRBV6-6 and TRBJ1-4, with D possibly TRBD1 on 5 matching bases. Written as DNA, the CDR3 is TGTGCCAGCAGTTACTCGAAAGGGACCGGTGAAAAACTGTTTTTT. It is translated as CASSYSKGTGEKLFF.